A single sample is the source of the 10 T cell receptor beta chains below, sequenced in a study of T cells after yellow fever vaccination. One entry per CDR3 protein results from TCRdb running MiXCR on the 5' RACE reads. The sample records around 310,000 distinct CDR3 sequences, 8.5% to 9% being singletons. This specimen consisted of PBMCs, obtained on the day of the first yellow fever vaccination. The receptor set was obtained from a young man who received the YFV17D yellow fever vaccine.

This clonotype was observed at least ten times. The gene calls are TRBV29-1 and TRBJ2-5; the match to TRBD2 covers 7 bases. CDR1 is SQVTM, CDR2 ANQGSEA, per germline. With V trimmed by 3 bases and J by 4 bases, 5 bases remained unmatched. The length of the CDR3 is 13 residues. The CDR3: CSVDRLAGETQYF. The CDR3 nucleotides are TGCAGCGTTGACAGACTAGCAGGAGAGACCCAGTACTTC.

In this sample, this clonotype turned up a few times. The gene calls are TRBV5-1 and TRBJ2-1; the D gene is possibly TRBD1 (7 bases). The V and J ends lost 3 bases and 9 bases respectively, with 19 bases between them. This CDR3 has 15 amino acids. Per the germline V gene, CDR1 is SGHRS and CDR2 is YFSETQ. In DNA, the CDR3 is TGCGCCAGCAGCTCGCCGGGGGCGACAGGGACTGAGCAGTTCTTC. This codes for CASSSPGATGTEQFF.

This chain uses TRBV30 with TRBJ1-2; D remains ambiguous. The germline V gene encodes CDR1 GTSNPN and CDR2 SVGIG (reference sequence). Trimming left V 0 bases short and J 0 bases short, with 8 bases between. The CDR3 extends over 14 amino acids. In DNA, the CDR3 is TGTGCCTGGAGTGTAGGCGCATCTAACTATGGCTACACCTTC. As protein: CAWSVGASNYGYTF.

V and J are TRBV7-3 and TRBJ2-7; a possible D gene is TRBD1 (6 bases). This CDR3 is built from 15 residues. Germline CDR1 and CDR2: SGHTA and FQGTGA. V was trimmed by 0 bases and J by 4 bases, leaving 13 bases between them. CDR3 coding DNA: TGTGCCAGCAGCTTAACGAACAGGGATGGGTACGAGCAGTACTTC. It yields the protein CASSLTNRDGYEQYF.

The gene calls are TRBV15 and TRBJ2-3; 10 bases are shared with TRBD2. V trimming: 6 bases; J trimming: 2 bases; junction bases outside the gene matches: 5. Germline loops: CDR1 LNHNV, CDR2 YYDKDF (reference sequence). This CDR3 comprises 15 residues. CDR3 loop: CATSPGLADTDTQYF. The CDR3 DNA reads as TGTGCCACCAGTCCCGGACTAGCGGACACAGATACGCAGTATTTT.

V usage is TRBV5-6 and J usage is TRBJ2-3, with D unresolved. CDR1 is SGHDT and CDR2 is YYEEEE in the germline V gene. The CDR3 has 14 amino acids. V was trimmed by 4 bases and J by 3 bases, leaving 12 bases between them. The CDR3 DNA is TGTGCCAGCAGCCCGGATCTAAGGACAGATACGCAGTATTTT. It yields the protein CASSPDLRTDTQYF.

This sequence joins TRBV7-8 and TRBJ2-3, with TRBD2 as a possible D gene (6 bases). CDR3 length: 16 residues. Trimming shortened V by 1 base and J by 4 bases, and 15 bases separated the two germline ends. Germline values: CDR1 SGHVS, CDR2 FQNEAQ. CDR3 protein: CASSLEWRGGADTQYF. The DNA for the CDR3 is TGTGCCAGCAGCTTAGAGTGGCGGGGTGGGGCAGATACGCAGTATTTT.

This clonotype was seen a few times. The V gene is TRBV4-1, the J gene TRBJ2-3; the match to TRBD1 covers 10 bases. Per germline, CDR1 MGHRA and CDR2 YSYEKL. The CDR3 has 20 amino acids. With 3 bases clipped from V and 6 bases from J, the junction kept 21 bases outside the gene matches. The CDR3 bases are TGCGCCAGCAGCCACCGTCCACTACCCCGGGACAGGGGTTTGTCGGATACGCAGTATTTT. Amino acids: CASSHRPLPRDRGLSDTQYF.

With regard to this clonotype: An end of the junction differs from the germline gene, which may be a read error. The rearrangement uses TRBV6-2 or TRBV6-3 and TRBJ1-5; 9 nucleotides line up with TRBD1. The germline V gene encodes CDR1 MNHEY and CDR2 SVGEGT. This CDR3 region has 19 residues. CDR3 nucleotide sequence: TGTGCCAGCAGTAGCCGCAAAAACAGGGGGCGGAATAACAATCGGCCCCAGCATTTT. It encodes CASSSRKNRGRNNNRPQHF.

This sequence joins TRBV9 and TRBJ2-3, with TRBD1 matching 7 bases. V lost 5 bases to trimming and J lost 2 bases; unmatched junction nucleotides: 8. CDR1 and CDR2 (germline): SGDLS, YYNGEE. The CDR3 spans 15 residues. The CDR3 DNA is TGTGCCAGCAGTCTCTCGGGACAGCCCACAGATACGCAGTATTTT. Amino acid sequence: CASSLSGQPTDTQYF.